This T cell receptor (beta chain) came from a study of control samples from healthy donors and cancer patients. Germline V gene data show CDR1 as SEHNR and CDR2 as FQNEAQ (reference sequence). This CDR3 is 19 amino acids long. With 5 bases clipped from V and 1 base from J, the junction kept 10 bases outside the gene matches. Some clones are missing from TCRdb's copy, which holds only in-frame ones; the method was immunoSEQ multiplex PCR. The sample lists about 150,000 clones; 90% to 95% were seen once. The chain combines TRBV7-9 with TRBJ2-5; 16 bases line up with TRBD2. The source of this sequence is a man aged 18-30 years in good health. The sample comprised blood. The CDR3 nucleotides are TGTGCCAGCAGCCCCCTCCCGGGACTAGCGGGAGGGCTCCAAGAGACCCAGTACTTC. Protein sequence: CASSPLPGLAGGLQETQYF.